These 9 T cell receptor beta chains were all obtained from the same sample, sequenced in a study of cytomegalovirus exposure and HLA in healthy donors (dated by TCRdb to about 2017). Receptor amplification or capture employed the immunoSEQ multiplex PCR assay. The multiplex PCR relied on a mix of 60 forward primers for TCR Vbeta segments and 13 reverse primers for TCR Jbeta segments. TCRdb carries this immuneACCESS record with in-frame sequences only. Its versions omit some clonotypes, under half of them owing to an unresolved V gene in the studies checked, with the rest unexplained. The sample table lists some 120,000 clones, approximately 80% of them with a count of one. 3.5% to 4.5% of the sample is held by the ten biggest clonotypes. The sample comprised PBMCs. The receptors here all came from a woman aged 25 to 39 in good health and CMV-seronegative.

This clone came up a few times. The genes are TRBV30 and TRBJ2-3; TRBD2 agrees at 13 bases. J lost 0 bases, V lost 5 bases, and 2 bases had no gene match. Germline V gives CDR1 GTSNPN, CDR2 SVGIG (reference sequence). CDR3 length: 15 amino acids. CDR3 protein: CAWGLAGVSTDTQYF. CDR3 nucleotide sequence: TGTGCCTGGGGACTAGCGGGAGTGAGCACAGATACGCAGTATTTT.

The chain employs TRBV9 and TRBJ1-2; D may be TRBD1 (6 bases). This CDR3 is built from 16 residues. Trimming took 0 bases from V and 6 from J, leaving 18 bases between them. Germline CDR1 SGDLS, CDR2 YYNGEE. The CDR3 region is CASSVGPQGRSHGYTF. CDR3 DNA sequence: TGTGCCAGCAGCGTAGGACCCCAGGGGCGAAGCCATGGCTACACCTTC.

This clone was seen more than once but under ten times. The CDR3, as DNA: TGTGCCAGTAGTACGCCCGGACTAGAGTCGTACAATGAGCAGTTCTTC. This translates into CASSTPGLESYNEQFF. The rearrangement links TRBV19 to TRBJ2-1; TRBD2 agrees at 7 bases. Germline V gene sequence: CDR1 LNHDA, CDR2 SQIVND (reference sequence). V shed 4 bases and J 4 bases; nucleotides not matched to a gene: 10. The CDR3 spans 16 residues.

The chain couples TRBV5-4 to TRBJ2-7; TRBD2 matches at 10 bases. V dropped 1 base and J dropped 0; count of bases not matched to a gene: 7. The CDR3 is 17 amino acids. Germline CDR1 is SGHNT and CDR2 is YYREEE (reference sequence). The CDR3 bases are TGTGCCAGCAGCTTGTTCTCTAGCGGGAGTGGCTCCTACGAGCAGTACTTC. This translates into CASSLFSSGSGSYEQYF.

The rearrangement uses TRBV4-3 and TRBJ1-1, with D unresolved. The germline V gene has CDR1 LGHNA and CDR2 YSLEER. This CDR3 region has 13 residues. Trimming removed 10 bases at V and 2 bases at J, with 14 bases between. The CDR3 sequence: CATSQDLNTEAFF. CDR3 nucleotides: TGCGCCACCAGTCAGGACTTAAACACTGAAGCTTTCTTT.

V gene TRBV6-1 combines with J gene TRBJ2-7, with TRBD1 identical over 9 bases. V shed 8 bases and J 2 bases; nucleotides not matched to a gene: 7. This CDR3 region has 14 residues. The germline gives CDR1 MNHNS, CDR2 SASEGT. CDR3 loop: CASLQGALTYEQYF. DNA for the CDR3: TGTGCCAGCTTACAGGGGGCCTTGACCTACGAGCAGTACTTC.

The rearrangement uses TRBV7-9 and TRBJ2-1; no clear D gene. Between the trimmed V and J ends, which lost 8 bases and 0 bases, there was a span of 8 bases. The CDR3 is 13 residues long. Per germline, CDR1 SEHNR and CDR2 FQNEAQ (reference sequence). CDR3 nucleotides: TGTGCCAGCGACAAGAGCTCCTACAATGAGCAGTTCTTC. Protein product: CASDKSSYNEQFF.

This clone showed up just once. The V call is TRBV27, the J call TRBJ2-1, with 14 bases aligning to TRBD2. CDR3 length equals 18 residues. Germline CDR1 and CDR2: MNHEY and SMNVEV (reference sequence). The V gene end was trimmed by 0 bases and the J gene end by 10 bases; junction bases not matched to a gene: 11. The CDR3, as DNA: TGTGCCAGCAGTTTATCGGTGTGGACTAGCGGGAGGTACCGCGAGCAGTTCTTC. Residues: CASSLSVWTSGRYREQFF.

The V gene is TRBV19, the J gene TRBJ2-3; D is perhaps TRBD2 (6 bases). This CDR3 is 18 amino acids long. Germline CDR1 and CDR2: LNHDA and SQIVND (reference sequence). V was shortened by 1 base and J by 1 base, with 18 bases between the two germline ends. DNA for the CDR3: TGTGCCAGTAGTATAGTGGTGTCCCTCGGGACTCGCACAGATACGCAGTATTTT. Protein product: CASSIVVSLGTRTDTQYF.